Below are 20 T cell receptor beta chains sequenced from a single sample in a study of blood T cells in healthy people across ages. Using a J-beta primer mix together with a sample-barcoded 5' primer, a second PCR was run for roughly 6 to 12 cycles. MiXCR was run by TCRdb on the 5' RACE reads, yielding one entry per CDR3 protein. This sample has about 1.7 million distinct CDR3 sequences; roughly 27% occur once, and the top ten carry roughly 8%. Sequenced: blood. Receptors were obtained from a woman younger than 45 in good health.

The chain joins TRBV12-5 to TRBJ2-7; 8 positions agree with TRBD1. The CDR3 extends over 15 amino acids. V shed 2 bases, J shed 2 bases, and the junction held 5 bases outside the gene matches. Germline loops: CDR1 LGHNT, CDR2 FRNRAP. CDR3 amino acids: CASGLFAGQAYEQYF. In DNA form, the CDR3 reads TGTGCTAGTGGTTTGTTTGCGGGACAGGCCTACGAGCAGTACTTC. Drawing the rest from reference TRBV12-5 and TRBJ2-7, the complete variable domain is DARVTQTPRHKVTEMGQEVTMRCQPILGHNTVFWYRQTMMQGLELLAYFRNRAPLDDSGMPKDRFSAEMPDATLATLKIQPSEPRDSAVYFCASGLFAGQAYEQYFGPGTRLTVT.

This chain uses TRBV7-3 with TRBJ2-1; 8 bases fit TRBD1. This CDR3 comprises 15 residues. V was pared by 3 bases and J by 5 bases, with 6 bases of the junction left unmatched. The germline V gene has CDR1 SGHTA and CDR2 FQGTGA. This chain's CDR3 is CASSFAGQGDNEQFF. The CDR3 nucleotides read TGTGCCAGCAGCTTCGCTGGACAGGGAGACAATGAGCAGTTCTTC. Full variable domain (missing parts from reference TRBV7-3 and TRBJ2-1): GAGVSQTPSNKVTEKGKYVELRCDPISGHTALYWYRQSLGQGPEFLIYFQGTGAADDSGLPNDRFFAVRPEGSVSTLKIQRTERGDSAVYLCASSFAGQGDNEQFFGPGTRLTVL.

In this sample, this clonotype turned up a few times. J is TRBJ1-2 and V is TRBV3-1, with D uncertain. V lost 0 bases and J lost 2, with 10 bases in between. This CDR3 is 15 amino acids long. CDR1 and CDR2 from the germline V gene are LGHDT and YNNKEL (reference sequence). CDR3 DNA: TGTGCCAGCAGCCAAGATTTTGCGGAGAACTATGGCTACACCTTC. It translates to CASSQDFAENYGYTF.

This chain links TRBV12-3 or TRBV12-4 with TRBJ2-1; 9 positions agree with TRBD2. V lost 3 bases, J lost 7 bases, and 10 bases stayed unmatched. The CDR3 loop spans 16 amino acids. The CDR3 coding sequence is TGTGCCAGCAGTTTTGTGGATAGCGGGAGTAGGAATGAGCAGTTCTTC. This codes for CASSFVDSGSRNEQFF.

This clonotype was counted a few times. CDR3 sequence (DNA): TGTGCCAGTAGCCCCGCGGGGTCGAGTCAGCCCCAGCATTTT. Translation: CASSPAGSSQPQHF. The chain is built from TRBV19 and TRBJ1-5; D unclear. V lost 6 bases, J lost 6 bases, and 15 bases lay in between. Germline loops: CDR1 LNHDA, CDR2 SQIVND (reference sequence). The CDR3 extends over 14 amino acids.

The chain combines TRBV20-1 with TRBJ2-7, with 11 bases lining up with TRBD2. CDR1 and CDR2 (germline): DFQATT, SNEGSKA (reference sequence). The CDR3 consists of 12 residues. The CDR3 DNA is TGCAGGGGGACTAGCGGATCCTACGAGCAGTACTTC. It codes for CRGTSGSYEQYF.

This rearrangement joins TRBV5-1 to TRBJ1-1; unclear D gene. V lost 0 bases, J lost 0 bases, and 12 bases lay in between. This CDR3 comprises 16 residues. Germline V lookup: CDR1 SGHRS, CDR2 YFSETQ. In DNA form, the CDR3 reads TGCGCCAGCAGCTTGGAGGCAGGATGGCTGAACACTGAAGCTTTCTTT. Protein product: CASSLEAGWLNTEAFF.

This chain links TRBV11-1 with TRBJ2-1; the D gene is possibly TRBD2 (6 bases). Germline V gene data show CDR1 as SGHAT and CDR2 as FQDESV (reference sequence). V lost 6 bases to trimming and J lost 5 bases, with 23 bases between them. The CDR3 spans 17 residues. The CDR3 sequence: CASSPPPASEAHNEQFF. In DNA form, the CDR3 reads TGTGCCAGCAGTCCCCCCCCAGCTAGCGAGGCCCACAATGAGCAGTTCTTC.

This clonotype has a single count. An end of the junction does not agree with germline; a read error may underlie this. This CDR3 is CASSPDGHNEKRFF. The CDR3 bases are TGTGCCAGCAGCCCCGACGGGCATAATGAAAAACGGTTTTTT. This rearrangement joins TRBV7-6 to TRBJ1-4; D gene uncertain. Germline V gives CDR1 SGHVS, CDR2 FNYEAQ. The CDR3 contains 14 residues.

The table lists this clonotype with a few counts. The chain employs TRBV7-9 and TRBJ2-1; no definite D call. Germline CDR1 reads SEHNR; CDR2 reads FQNEAQ (reference sequence). This CDR3 contains 13 residues. Deletions cut 1 base from V and 10 bases from J, with 11 bases between. CDR3: CASSLVVTNEQFF. In DNA, the CDR3 is TGTGCCAGCAGCTTAGTAGTAACTAACGAGCAGTTCTTC.

V gene TRBV6-5 combines with J gene TRBJ2-1; TRBD2 matches at 8 bases. The germline gives CDR1 MNHEY, CDR2 SVGAGI. The J segment lost 10 bases and the V segment lost 4 bases, leaving 9 bases of the junction unmatched. The length of the CDR3 is 14 residues. CDR3 protein: CASSFLSGGAEQFF. The CDR3 DNA reads as TGTGCCAGCAGTTTCCTATCCGGGGGGGCCGAGCAGTTCTTC.

This clonotype was detected many times. The chain combines TRBV21-1 with TRBJ2-7. TRBV21-1 is annotated as a pseudogene. This CDR3 spans 13 amino acids. CDR3 DNA sequence: TGTGCCAGGCAACGCATAACGTCCTACGAGCAGTACTTC. Its translation is CARQRITSYEQYF.

V is TRBV5-1 and J is TRBJ2-6; weak D call: TRBD1 (6 bases). CDR1 is SGHRS, CDR2 YFSETQ, per germline. V shed 3 bases and J shed 0 bases, with 13 bases lying between them. The CDR3 spans 17 residues. In nucleotides, the CDR3 is TGCGCCAGCAGCTCGCCGGGACAACACTCTGGGGCCAACGTCCTGACTTTC. Encoded protein: CASSSPGQHSGANVLTF.

As to this clonotype: A read error may produce the germline difference seen at one junction end. The chain recombines TRBV6-1 with TRBJ2-3, with 9 bases matching TRBD2. This CDR3 is 16 amino acids long. Germline assignment: CDR1 MNHNS and CDR2 SASEGT. The chain's CDR3 is CVSSDVASGNTDTQYF. CDR3 in DNA: TGTGTCAGCAGTGACGTGGCTAGCGGGAACACAGATACGCAGTATTTT.

The chain is built from TRBV7-9 and TRBJ2-1; maybe TRBD2 (6 bases). CDR1 and CDR2 (germline): SEHNR, FQNEAQ (reference sequence). Trimming removed 3 bases from V and 8 bases from J, with 11 bases in between. The CDR3 is 13 amino acids. DNA for the CDR3: TGTGCCAGCAGCTTTGGGGGGAGCCATGAGCAGTTCTTC. Residues: CASSFGGSHEQFF.

This clonotype occurred many times. Here the CDR3 DNA reads TGTGCCAGCAGCTCAGGGGGGACAGGGGGCACAGATACGCAGTATTTT. This encodes CASSSGGTGGTDTQYF. V is TRBV7-2 and J is TRBJ2-3; 10 positions agree with TRBD1. The CDR3 length is 16 residues. After removal of 4 bases from V and 1 base from J, the junction contained 5 bases not matched to a gene. CDR1 is SGHTA and CDR2 is FQGNSA in the germline V gene.

V is TRBV30 and J is TRBJ2-7; the D gene is possibly TRBD1 (6 bases). The CDR3 consists of 12 residues. Germline V gives CDR1 GTSNPN, CDR2 SVGIG (reference sequence). V was clipped by 2 bases and J by 2 bases, with 7 bases between them. CDR3 region: CAWSTGTYEQYF. In DNA form, the CDR3 reads TGTGCCTGGAGTACAGGGACCTACGAGCAGTACTTC.

V gene TRBV6-6 combines with J gene TRBJ1-5; D may be TRBD1 (6 bases). Trimming removed 7 bases from V and 4 bases from J, with 20 bases in between. The germline V gene has CDR1 MNHNY and CDR2 SVGAGI (reference sequence). This CDR3 has 16 amino acids. As DNA, the CDR3 is TGTGCCAGCATAGCCGCCCCGACAGGACCGAATCAGCCCCAGCATTTT. It is translated as CASIAAPTGPNQPQHF.

The chain joins TRBV12-3 or TRBV12-4 to TRBJ2-3, with 8 bases fitting TRBD1. Unmatched junction bases numbered 4, after V lost 8 bases and J lost 3 bases. The CDR3 covers 13 residues. The CDR3 region has the DNA TGTGCCAGCCGGGACAGGAGTACAGATACGCAGTATTTT. Its protein product is CASRDRSTDTQYF.

The chain carries TRBV9 and TRBJ2-7; D unresolved. CDR3 size: 16 residues. CDR1 and CDR2 (germline): SGDLS, YYNGEE. Trimming pared 0 bases from V and 0 bases from J, leaving 13 bases between. This chain's CDR3 is CASSVDPSPRSYEQYF. The CDR3 region has the DNA TGTGCCAGCAGCGTAGACCCTTCCCCGCGCTCCTACGAGCAGTACTTC.